The 21 T cell receptor beta chains given below trace back to one sample, sequenced in a study of blood T cell repertoires in COVID-19. Clones were read by immunoSEQ multiplex PCR, and TCRdb kept only the in-frame ones, dropping some. Here the sample spans 130,000 to 150,000 clones, 85% to 90% being singletons. The sequenced sample was PBMCs or T cells enriched from blood (not recorded which). All receptors come from a woman in her twenties or thirties with acute COVID-19.

For the CDR3, the DNA is TGCGCCAGCAGCCAAGATCCCAGGGAAGTCACTGAAGCTTTCTTT. Translated: CASSQDPREVTEAFF. The chain couples TRBV4-3 to TRBJ1-1; D might be TRBD1 (5 bases). Germline loops: CDR1 LGHNA, CDR2 YSLEER. Trimming left V 0 bases short and J 4 bases short, with 12 bases between. The CDR3 is made up of 15 amino acids.

This clone showed up just once. In DNA form, the CDR3 reads TGTGCCAGCTCTGACACCCTGAACACTGAAGCTTTCTTT. The encoded protein is CASSDTLNTEAFF. The gene calls are TRBV18 and TRBJ1-1; no clear D. The CDR3 contains 13 residues. Trimming stripped 6 bases from V and 0 bases from J, with 8 bases between. CDR1 and CDR2 from the germline V gene are KGHSH and LQKENI.

This chain links TRBV18 with TRBJ1-4, with a tentative D call TRBD1 (5 bases). CDR1 is KGHSH, CDR2 LQKENI, per germline. The CDR3 spans 16 residues. Trimming removed 1 base at V and 6 bases at J, with 15 bases between. CDR3 in DNA: TGTGCCAGCTCACCACTCGGTGGCAGGGCGCATGAAAAACTGTTTTTT. Translating it yields CASSPLGGRAHEKLFF.

V and J are TRBV5-1 and TRBJ2-1, with D possibly being TRBD2 (6 bases). The CDR3 consists of 16 residues. Germline V gives CDR1 SGHRS, CDR2 YFSETQ. V was clipped by 0 bases and J by 4 bases, with 14 bases between them. The CDR3 sequence: CASSLGDGRGYNEQFF. In DNA, the CDR3 is TGCGCCAGCAGCTTGGGGGACGGGAGAGGTTACAATGAGCAGTTCTTC.

This clone was seen a single time. The V gene is TRBV9, the J gene TRBJ2-3, with a possible D match to TRBD2 (6 bases). V dropped 4 bases and J dropped 2 bases, with 17 bases sitting between them. The germline V gene encodes CDR1 SGDLS and CDR2 YYNGEE. The CDR3 runs 16 residues. The CDR3 sequence is CASSIVSGRPTDTQYF. The CDR3 coding sequence is TGTGCCAGCAGCATTGTCTCGGGGAGGCCCACAGATACGCAGTATTTT. Supplemented by reference TRBV9 and TRBJ2-3, the full variable domain reads DSGVTQTPKHLITATGQRVTLRCSPRSGDLSVYWYQQSLDQGLQFLIQYYNGEERAKGNILERFSAQQFPDLHSELNLSSLELGDSALYFCASSIVSGRPTDTQYFGPGTRLTVL.

The chain carries TRBV5-3 and TRBJ2-5; 8 nucleotides line up with TRBD2. TRBV5-3 is noted as an ORF with a role that remains uncertain. With V trimmed by 5 bases and J by 2 bases, 14 bases remained unmatched. This CDR3 contains 17 residues. DNA for the CDR3: TGTGCCAGAAGGACCGGGGGGGAAACCACTTTACAAGAGACCCAGTACTTC. It translates to CARRTGGETTLQETQYF.

This clone has a handful of counts. The V gene is TRBV5-1, the J gene TRBJ2-7, with TRBD1 identical over 9 bases. Germline V CDR1 and CDR2: SGHRS, YFSETQ. V was pared by 4 bases and J by 2 bases, with 7 bases of the junction left unmatched. This CDR3 is 15 amino acids long. DNA of the CDR3: TGCGCCAGCAGCCCGGGGACAGGGATAACCTACGAGCAGTACTTC. The encoded protein is CASSPGTGITYEQYF.

The CDR3: CAWSSSRDTEAFF. The CDR3 DNA reads as TGTGCCTGGAGTAGCTCCAGGGACACTGAAGCTTTCTTT. This chain uses TRBV30 with TRBJ1-1, with D possibly matching TRBD1 (5 bases). V was shortened by 2 bases and J by 3 bases, with 10 bases between the two germline ends. Germline CDR1 is GTSNPN and CDR2 is SVGIG (reference sequence). This CDR3 comprises 13 residues.

The chain is built from TRBV4-2 and TRBJ1-5; no reliable D call. The CDR3 totals 15 residues. The ends were cut back, 0 bases at V and 6 bases at J, with 12 bases in the middle. The V gene's germline CDR1 is LGHNA and CDR2 YNFKEQ. CDR3 DNA: TGTGCCAGCAGCCAAGATGATGCGGGAACTCAGCCCCAGCATTTT. As protein: CASSQDDAGTQPQHF.

The genes are TRBV2 and TRBJ2-1; maybe TRBD2 (6 bases). CDR1 and CDR2 (germline): SNHLY, FYNNEI. The CDR3 runs 16 residues. With 4 bases removed from V and 0 bases from J, the gap between germline ends came to 13 bases. The CDR3: CASSGFGGTSYNEQFF. For the CDR3, the DNA is TGTGCCAGCAGTGGTTTCGGAGGGACCTCCTACAATGAGCAGTTCTTC. Variable domain in full (rest from reference TRBV2 and TRBJ2-1): EPEVTQTPSHQVTQMGQEVILRCVPISNHLYFYWYRQILGQKVEFLVSFYNNEISEKSEIFDDQFSVERPDGSNFTLKIRSTKLEDSAMYFCASSGFGGTSYNEQFFGPGTRLTVL.

The gene calls are TRBV4-2 and TRBJ1-4, with TRBD1 matching 9 bases. The CDR3 covers 16 residues. CDR1 is LGHNA, CDR2 YNFKEQ, per germline. After removal of 0 bases from V and 5 bases from J, the junction contained 4 bases not matched to a gene. The CDR3 reads CASSQEVGTGNEKLFF. The CDR3 nucleotides are TGTGCCAGCAGCCAAGAGGTCGGGACAGGGAATGAAAAACTGTTTTTT.

The chain uses TRBV19 and TRBJ2-2, with a tentative D call TRBD1 (6 bases). Trimming stripped 6 bases from V and 6 bases from J, with 14 bases between. The CDR3 length is 14 residues. Germline CDR1 and CDR2: LNHDA and SQIVND (reference sequence). The CDR3 region has the DNA TGTGCCAGTAGCATACAGGGAAGGTCCGGGGAGCTGTTTTTT. It yields the protein CASSIQGRSGELFF.

The chain is built from TRBV2 and TRBJ2-1, with D uncertain. Germline V gives CDR1 SNHLY, CDR2 FYNNEI. V shed 9 bases and J shed 4 bases, with 13 bases lying between them. This CDR3 has 13 residues. In DNA, the CDR3 is TGTGCCAGATCAGTGGCCCCGTACAATGAGCAGTTCTTC. Translated, it gives CARSVAPYNEQFF.

The chain links TRBV9 to TRBJ1-2; D might be TRBD1 (5 bases). The CDR3 extends over 14 amino acids. Trimming stripped 6 bases from V and 6 bases from J, with 18 bases between. CDR1 and CDR2 (germline): SGDLS, YYNGEE. For the CDR3, the DNA is TGTGCCAGCACCCTAGGGGCTCGATCGGATGGCTACACCTTC. Translated: CASTLGARSDGYTF.

The genes are TRBV9 and TRBJ2-3, with TRBD2 identical over 12 bases. Unmatched junction bases numbered 4, after V lost 3 bases and J lost 2 bases. The CDR3 extends over 16 amino acids. Per germline, CDR1 SGDLS and CDR2 YYNGEE. CDR3 in amino acids: CASSARTSGATDTQYF. In DNA form, the CDR3 reads TGTGCCAGCAGCGCCCGGACTAGCGGGGCCACAGATACGCAGTATTTT.

This clone was seen more than once but under ten times. The rearrangement uses TRBV6-2 or TRBV6-3 and TRBJ2-7; D perhaps matches TRBD1 (6 bases). This CDR3 contains 14 residues. Germline loops: CDR1 MNHEY, CDR2 SVGEGT. The ends were cut back, 2 bases at V and 0 bases at J, with 8 bases in the middle. CDR3 residues: CASSYRGSSYEQYF. The CDR3 nucleotides read TGTGCCAGCAGTTACAGGGGGTCCTCCTACGAGCAGTACTTC.

The rearrangement joins TRBV4-1 to TRBJ2-1; 8 bases are shared with TRBD2. Germline assignment: CDR1 MGHRA and CDR2 YSYEKL. The CDR3 spans 18 residues. Trimming at V came to 4 bases and at J to 6 bases, leaving 17 bases not matched to a gene. DNA of the CDR3: TGCGCCAGCAGCCTCCAACTATGGCGGGAGGCCCCCGTCAATGAGCAGTTCTTC. It yields the protein CASSLQLWREAPVNEQFF.

In regard to this clone: Different DNA sequences within this sample yield the same CDR3. This chain uses TRBV2 with TRBJ1-5; a possible D gene is TRBD1 (5 bases). Germline V gene data show CDR1 as SNHLY and CDR2 as FYNNEI. The CDR3 runs 13 residues. Trimming stripped 6 bases from V and 7 bases from J, with 13 bases between. The CDR3 sequence: CASRGQGGQPQHF. The CDR3, as DNA: TGTGCCAGCAGGGGGCAGGGAGGCCAGCCCCAGCATTTT.

The chain carries TRBV19 and TRBJ1-6; D is perhaps TRBD1 (5 bases). This CDR3 has 15 amino acids. CDR1 LNHDA and CDR2 SQIVND come from the germline V gene (reference sequence). The V and J ends lost 3 bases and 7 bases respectively, with 13 bases between them. This chain's CDR3 is CASSISDRANSPLHF. The CDR3 nucleotides read TGTGCCAGTAGTATCTCAGACAGAGCAAATTCACCCCTCCACTTT.

V usage is TRBV30 and J usage is TRBJ2-5; 10 bases fit TRBD1. Trimming cost V 2 bases and J 4 bases; bases outside gene matches: 7. Germline V gene sequence: CDR1 GTSNPN, CDR2 SVGIG (reference sequence). CDR3 size: 15 residues. In nucleotides, the CDR3 is TGTGCCTGGAGTCCGGGACAGGGGATGACAGAGACCCAGTACTTC. Translating it yields CAWSPGQGMTETQYF.

The chain links TRBV5-1 to TRBJ2-7; tentative D call: TRBD1 (6 bases). Germline CDR1 reads SGHRS; CDR2 reads YFSETQ. V was clipped by 4 bases and J by 3 bases, with 14 bases between them. The CDR3 is made up of 14 amino acids. CDR3 nucleotide sequence: TGCGCCAGCAGCCCCCCGGGACACGTCTACGAGCAGTACTTC. It specifies CASSPPGHVYEQYF.